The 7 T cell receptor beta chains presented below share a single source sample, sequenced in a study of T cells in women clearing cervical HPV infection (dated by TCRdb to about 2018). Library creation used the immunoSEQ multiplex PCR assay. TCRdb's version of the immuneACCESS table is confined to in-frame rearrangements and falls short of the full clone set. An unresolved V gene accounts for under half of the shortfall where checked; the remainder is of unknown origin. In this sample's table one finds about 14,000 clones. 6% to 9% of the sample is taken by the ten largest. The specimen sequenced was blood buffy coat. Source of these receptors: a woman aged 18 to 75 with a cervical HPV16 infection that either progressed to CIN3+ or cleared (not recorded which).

Incomplete CDR3 DNA: TGTGCCAGCAGTTTTTCACGGGTTGGCACTGAA. It is translated as CASSFSRVGTE. The whole CDR3 reads CASSFSRVGTEAFF. The V gene is TRBV6-2 or TRBV6-3, the J gene TRBJ1-1; D call uncertain. The CDR3 is cut off 3 residues early in the read; its end comes from the germline J gene. CDR1 is MNHEY, CDR2 SVGEGT, per germline. The CDR3 covers 14 residues. With 4 bases removed from V and 4 bases from J, the gap between germline ends came to 13 bases.

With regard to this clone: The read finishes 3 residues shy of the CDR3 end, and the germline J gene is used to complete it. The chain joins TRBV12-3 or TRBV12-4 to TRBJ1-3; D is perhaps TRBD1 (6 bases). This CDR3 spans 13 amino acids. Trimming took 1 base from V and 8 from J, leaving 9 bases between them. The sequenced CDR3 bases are TGTGCCAGCAGTTTAGGGGGGCTAGACACC. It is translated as CASSLGGLDT. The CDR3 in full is CASSLGGLDTIYF.

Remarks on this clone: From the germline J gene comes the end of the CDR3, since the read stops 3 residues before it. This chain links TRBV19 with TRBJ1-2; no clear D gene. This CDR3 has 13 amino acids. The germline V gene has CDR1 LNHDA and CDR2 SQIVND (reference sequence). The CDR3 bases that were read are TGTGCCAGTAGTCCCGGCGTGGGCTACGAC. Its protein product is CASSPGVGYD. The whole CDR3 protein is CASSPGVGYDYTF.

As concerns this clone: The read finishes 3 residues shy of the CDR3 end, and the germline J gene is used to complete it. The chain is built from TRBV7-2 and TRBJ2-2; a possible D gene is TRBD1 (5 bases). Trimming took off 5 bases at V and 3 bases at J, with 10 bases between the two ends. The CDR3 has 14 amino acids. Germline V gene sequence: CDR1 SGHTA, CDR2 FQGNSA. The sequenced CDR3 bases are TGTGCCAGCAGCGGCCGACAGTACACCGGGGAG. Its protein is CASSGRQYTGE. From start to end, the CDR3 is CASSGRQYTGELFF.

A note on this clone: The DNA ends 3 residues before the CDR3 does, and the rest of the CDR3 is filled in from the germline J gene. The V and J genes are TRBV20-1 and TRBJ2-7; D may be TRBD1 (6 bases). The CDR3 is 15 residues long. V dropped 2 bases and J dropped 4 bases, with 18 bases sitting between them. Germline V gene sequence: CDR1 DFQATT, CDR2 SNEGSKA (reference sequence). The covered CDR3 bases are TGCAGTGCTAGAAGTTTAGAGGCAGGGGAATACGAG. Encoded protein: CSARSLEAGEYE. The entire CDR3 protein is CSARSLEAGEYEQYF.

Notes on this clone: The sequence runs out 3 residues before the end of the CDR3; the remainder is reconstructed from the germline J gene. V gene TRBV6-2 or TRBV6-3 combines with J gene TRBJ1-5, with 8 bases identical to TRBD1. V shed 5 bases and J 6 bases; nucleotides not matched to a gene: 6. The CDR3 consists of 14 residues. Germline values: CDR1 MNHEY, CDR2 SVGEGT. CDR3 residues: CASSAGGMFQPQHF. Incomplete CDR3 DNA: TGTGCCAGCAGTGCAGGGGGCATGTTTCAGCCC.

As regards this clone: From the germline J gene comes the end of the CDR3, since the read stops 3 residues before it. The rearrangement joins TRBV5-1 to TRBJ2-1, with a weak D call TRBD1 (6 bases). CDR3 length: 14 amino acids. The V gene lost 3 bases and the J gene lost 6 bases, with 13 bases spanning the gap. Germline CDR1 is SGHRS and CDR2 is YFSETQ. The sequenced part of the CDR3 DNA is TGCGCCAGCAGCTGGACAGTCTCCCCCAATGAG. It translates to CASSWTVSPNE. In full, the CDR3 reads CASSWTVSPNEQFF. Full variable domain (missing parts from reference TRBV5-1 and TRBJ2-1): KAGVTQTPRYLIKTRGQQVTLSCSPISGHRSVSWYQQTPGQGLQFLFEYFSETQRNKGNFPGRFSGRQFSNSRSEMNVSTLELGDSALYLCASSWTVSPNEQFFGPGTRLTVL.